This T cell receptor (beta chain) appears in the sequencing data of a study of T cells after yellow fever vaccination. Each CDR3 protein gets one entry after TCRdb re-called the 5' RACE reads with MiXCR. Altogether 200,000 to 250,000 distinct CDR3 sequences are present, less than 3.5% being singletons, with the ten largest covering 3.2%. The CDR3 totals 16 residues. The germline V gene has CDR1 SGHRS and CDR2 YFSETQ. The trim removed 4 bases at V and 0 bases at J, leaving 9 bases unmatched. Sequences were derived from CD4+ T cells sorted from PBMCs, sampled 10 days after the yellow fever booster vaccination. The chain combines TRBV5-1 with TRBJ1-1; 7 bases are a match to TRBD1. This TCR came from a man between 18 and 29 years old who received the YFV17D yellow fever vaccine. This CDR3 is CASSRDRITMNTEAFF. In nucleotides, the CDR3 is TGCGCCAGCAGCAGGGACAGAATAACAATGAACACTGAAGCTTTCTTT.